A single sample is the source of the 23 T cell receptor beta chains below, sequenced in a study of molecular identifiers for immune sequencing clone quantification. TCRdb recomputed calls from the PCR reads with MiXCR, one row per CDR3 protein. The repertoire has 85,000 to 95,000 distinct CDR3 sequences, around a fifth of them found once; the top ten carry 0.75% to 0.95%. The material sequenced was naive CD8+ T cells from blood, with Jurkat cell RNA spiked in. Sample subset: FACS-sorted CD8+CD4-CCR7+CD45RA+ naive T cells. These receptors all come from a human donor in good health. Some libraries in this study had Jurkat cell RNA spiked in.

Ten or more counts support this clonotype. V gene TRBV4-3 combines with J gene TRBJ1-6; TRBD1 matches at 9 bases. CDR3 length equals 17 residues. Germline assignment: CDR1 LGHNA and CDR2 YSLEER. V gave up 1 base and J gave up 10 bases; unmatched junction bases: 11. The CDR3 DNA sequence: TGCGCCAGCAGCCAAGCAACCTCCGGGACAGGGCTATCACCCCTCCACTTT. This codes for CASSQATSGTGLSPLHF.

The chain recombines TRBV9 with TRBJ1-1, with 10 bases aligning to TRBD1. V lost 3 bases, J lost 0 bases, and 8 bases stayed unmatched. CDR1 and CDR2 (germline): SGDLS, YYNGEE. This CDR3 is 17 amino acids long. The CDR3 nucleotides read TGTGCCAGCAGCGAGGGGGGACAGGGGTACCTGAACACTGAAGCTTTCTTT. This codes for CASSEGGQGYLNTEAFF.

This clonotype appeared many times. The chain joins TRBV25-1 to TRBJ2-1; TRBD2 aligns across 7 bases. CDR1 and CDR2 (germline): MGHDK, SYGVNS. V lost 3 bases and J lost 7; bases outside the gene matches: 3. CDR3 length equals 13 residues. The CDR3 DNA reads TGTGCCAGCAGTGAGGGAGGGAGGAATGAGCAGTTCTTC. Translation: CASSEGGRNEQFF.

In its sample, this clonotype was seen many times. This rearrangement joins TRBV7-9 to TRBJ2-1; D not resolved. Germline V gene sequence: CDR1 SEHNR, CDR2 FQNEAQ (reference sequence). The germline V and J ends were trimmed by 2 bases and 5 bases, with 10 bases remaining between them. The CDR3 runs to 14 residues. The CDR3 here is CASSLMNSNNEQFF. CDR3 DNA sequence: TGTGCCAGCAGCTTAATGAATTCCAACAATGAGCAGTTCTTC.

The genes are TRBV10-3 and TRBJ1-2; D is uncertain. CDR1 is ENHRY and CDR2 is SYGVKD in the germline V gene. The CDR3 covers 18 residues. V lost 5 bases, J lost 0 bases, and 22 bases lay in between. CDR3 DNA sequence: TGTGCCATCAGTAACCAAGGGTTTGTCACGGACTCTAACTATGGCTACACCTTC. Protein product: CAISNQGFVTDSNYGYTF.

This clonotype was counted at least ten times. The chain recombines TRBV28 with TRBJ2-3; 9 positions agree with TRBD2. The CDR3 covers 17 residues. With V trimmed by 8 bases and J by 1 base, 13 bases remained unmatched. In germline, CDR1 is MDHEN, CDR2 SYDVKM. This CDR3 reads CASGVPLEREGTDTQYF. The CDR3 nucleotides are TGTGCCAGCGGTGTTCCTCTGGAGCGGGAGGGCACAGATACGCAGTATTTT.

This clonotype was detected ten times or more. The chain joins TRBV27 to TRBJ2-7; tentative D call: TRBD2 (5 bases). The CDR3 is made up of 14 amino acids. Germline V gives CDR1 MNHEY, CDR2 SMNVEV (reference sequence). Trimming left V 2 bases short and J 6 bases short, with 14 bases between. The CDR3 reads CASSLELLRGEQYF. The CDR3 coding sequence is TGTGCCAGCAGTTTAGAACTTCTACGGGGCGAGCAGTACTTC.

Many counts were recorded for this clonotype. The chain combines TRBV7-2 with TRBJ1-1; no reliable D call. The CDR3 is 14 residues long. Between the trimmed V and J ends, which lost 2 bases and 1 base, there was a span of 8 bases. From germline, CDR1 is SGHTA and CDR2 FQGNSA. The CDR3, as DNA: TGTGCCAGCAGCTTATACGGGGAGAACACTGAAGCTTTCTTT. This translates into CASSLYGENTEAFF.

The chain uses TRBV27 and TRBJ2-1; D remains unclear. This CDR3 has 14 residues. V was pared by 1 base and J by 6 bases, with 10 bases between. Germline loops: CDR1 MNHEY, CDR2 SMNVEV (reference sequence). CDR3 sequence: CASSLLSGCNEQFF. CDR3 DNA sequence: TGTGCCAGCAGTTTATTGTCCGGGTGCAATGAGCAGTTCTTC.

This clonotype was seen more than once but under ten times. V usage is TRBV19 and J usage is TRBJ2-1; 10 bases match TRBD2. V lost 3 bases and J lost 4; bases outside the gene matches: 3. Germline assignment: CDR1 LNHDA and CDR2 SQIVND (reference sequence). This CDR3 has 15 residues. CDR3 loop: CASSIGAGGYNEQFF. The CDR3 region has the DNA TGTGCCAGTAGTATCGGAGCGGGAGGGTACAATGAGCAGTTCTTC.

In its sample, this clonotype was seen many times. The J gene is TRBJ2-3, the V gene TRBV28, with 7 bases lining up with TRBD2. This CDR3 region has 16 residues. V was clipped by 8 bases and J by 2 bases; unmatched bases: 13. CDR1 is MDHEN, CDR2 SYDVKM, per germline. The CDR3 loop reads CASPSEAGEPTDTQYF. CDR3 DNA sequence: TGTGCCAGCCCCAGCGAGGCGGGGGAGCCCACAGATACGCAGTATTTT.

Details on this clonotype: It may be a read error: a sequence one base away is much more abundant. The chain recombines TRBV28 with TRBJ2-7; a possible D gene is TRBD2 (5 bases). The CDR3 extends over 14 amino acids. From germline, CDR1 is MDHEN and CDR2 SYDVKM. V was cut by 2 bases and J by 2 bases, with 10 bases left in between. The CDR3 reads CASSLAGNPYEQYF. In DNA form, the CDR3 reads TGTGCCAGCAGTTTAGCGGGCAACCCCTACGAGCAGTACTTC.

This clonotype occurred many times. The V and J genes are TRBV27 and TRBJ2-1, with 8 bases lining up with TRBD1. This CDR3 has 15 amino acids. The germline V gene has CDR1 MNHEY and CDR2 SMNVEV (reference sequence). J lost 2 bases, V lost 2 bases, and 2 bases had no gene match. The CDR3 nucleotides read TGTGCCAGCAGTTTAGCAGGGGGCGCCTACAATGAGCAGTTCTTC. Translating gives CASSLAGGAYNEQFF.

At least ten counts were recorded for this clonotype. A read error may be the cause here, since a much bigger clone is one base away. V is TRBV29-1 and J is TRBJ2-2; 7 bases line up with TRBD1. The V segment lost 6 bases and the J segment 6 bases; nucleotides outside the gene matches: 1. CDR3 length: 11 amino acids. The germline V gene encodes CDR1 SQVTM and CDR2 ANQGSEA. The CDR3: CSVDRAGELFF. DNA of the CDR3: TGCAGCGTCGACAGGGCCGGGGAGCTGTTTTTT.

This clonotype was observed at least ten times. The V and J genes are TRBV29-1 and TRBJ2-3; the D gene could be TRBD1 or TRBD2 (6 bases each). Germline lookup yields CDR1 SQVTM and CDR2 ANQGSEA. This CDR3 is 15 amino acids long. With 3 bases removed from V and 4 bases from J, the gap between germline ends came to 17 bases. DNA of the CDR3: TGCAGCGTTGAGGGGGGCAGGGGAGGTCCAGATACGCAGTATTTT. This sequence encodes CSVEGGRGGPDTQYF.

This clonotype was observed many times. The chain employs TRBV7-6 and TRBJ1-2; D is unresolved. Per the germline V gene, CDR1 is SGHVS and CDR2 is FNYEAQ. The CDR3 is made up of 15 amino acids. V dropped 4 bases and J dropped 5 bases, with 17 bases sitting between them. The CDR3 region is CASSSHDTEGYGYTF. CDR3 sequence (DNA): TGTGCCAGCAGCTCTCATGACACAGAAGGTTATGGCTACACCTTC.

V usage is TRBV20-1 and J usage is TRBJ2-1, with D maybe TRBD1 (6 bases). Trimming took 4 bases from V and 0 from J, leaving 22 bases between them. Germline assignment: CDR1 DFQATT and CDR2 SNEGSKA (reference sequence). The CDR3 contains 18 residues. The DNA of the CDR3 is TGCAGTGCTAAACCGTACCGGGACACCATACGCTCCTACAATGAGCAGTTCTTC. Its translation: CSAKPYRDTIRSYNEQFF.

This clonotype was picked up many times. This chain uses TRBV19 with TRBJ2-7, with TRBD1 matching over 8 bases. This CDR3 spans 13 amino acids. Germline assignment: CDR1 LNHDA and CDR2 SQIVND (reference sequence). J was trimmed by 3 bases and V by 10 bases; bases with no gene match: 8. CDR3 loop: CATLDRELYEQYF. The CDR3 DNA follows: TGTGCCACCTTGGACAGGGAACTCTACGAGCAGTACTTC. Full variable domain (rest looked up from reference TRBV19 and TRBJ2-7): DGGITQSPKYLFRKEGQNVTLSCEQNLNHDAMYWYRQDPGQGLRLIYYSQIVNDFQKGDIAEGYSVSREKKESFPLTVTSAQKNPTAFYLCATLDRELYEQYFGPGTRLTVT.

This clonotype was found many times. V and J are TRBV7-2 and TRBJ2-1; D perhaps matches TRBD2 (5 bases). The germline CDR1 and CDR2 sequences are SGHTA and FQGNSA. This CDR3 spans 13 amino acids. Trimming pared 5 bases from V and 0 bases from J, leaving 5 bases between. The CDR3 reads CASSGSSYNEQFF. The CDR3, as DNA: TGTGCCAGCAGCGGGAGCTCCTACAATGAGCAGTTCTTC.

V and J are TRBV29-1 and TRBJ2-1; D gene ambiguous. This CDR3 spans 14 amino acids. Trimming took off 5 bases at V and 3 bases at J, with 14 bases between the two ends. Looked up from germline, CDR1 is SQVTM and CDR2 is ANQGSEA. DNA of the CDR3: TGCAGCGTTTCCTCCCTCACAGACTACAATGAGCAGTTCTTC. It is translated as CSVSSLTDYNEQFF.

The sample holds a few counts of this clonotype. A much bigger clone sits one base away, suggesting this may be a read error. The chain recombines TRBV11-2 with TRBJ1-5; unclear D gene. CDR1 SGHAT and CDR2 FQNNGV come from the germline V gene. The ends were cut back, 4 bases at V and 1 base at J, with 8 bases in the middle. This CDR3 spans 14 amino acids. In nucleotides, the CDR3 is TGTGCCAGCAGCTCGTTGCCCAGCAATCAGCCCCAGCATTTT. Protein: CASSSLPSNQPQHF.

A remark on this clonotype: The germline gene is not matched at one end of the junction; a read error may be the cause. This chain links TRBV2 with TRBJ1-1; TRBD1 matches at 7 bases. This CDR3 comprises 15 residues. Germline V gives CDR1 SNHLY, CDR2 FYNNEI. The CDR3 loop reads CASQESGGPGTEASF. The DNA for the CDR3 is TGTGCCAGCCAAGAATCAGGGGGTCCCGGCACTGAAGCTTCCTTT.

This clonotype appeared a few times. The chain joins TRBV4-1 to TRBJ1-2, with D possibly being TRBD1 (6 bases). Trimming pared 0 bases from V and 4 bases from J, leaving 12 bases between. CDR1 is MGHRA and CDR2 is YSYEKL in the germline V gene. This CDR3 is built from 15 residues. As DNA, the CDR3 is TGCGCCAGCAGCCAAGAGACGGGGGCGATCTATGGCTACACCTTC. Its protein is CASSQETGAIYGYTF.